The rows below give T cell receptor beta chains drawn from one sample of a study of T cell responses to AZD1222 COVID-19 vaccine. Profiled with immunoSEQ multiplex PCR; TCRdb holds only in-frame clones, not every one. The sample contains 120,000 to 150,000 clones, around nine tenths of which appear only once. Sample: peripheral blood, taken on day 0 of AZD1222 vaccination. The receptors were gathered from an adult in good health. Each CDR3 is given with its conserved first and last residue. Fields, in order: J gene, D gene, clone size, V gene, CDR3 protein, CDR3 DNA. D genes are given only for firm matches. Clone size appears in some rows only: once, few, many, or a class for an expanded clone.

j_call: TRBJ1-2; d_call: NA; clone_size: NA; v_call: TRBV29-1; cdr3_aa: CSVEVRRGYGYTF; cdr3_nt: TGCAGCGTTGAAGTGCGCAGGGGTTATGGCTACACCTTC
j_call: TRBJ2-7; d_call: NA; clone_size: NA; v_call: TRBV12-3/TRBV12-4; cdr3_aa: CASSLDRPYEQYF; cdr3_nt: TGTGCCAGCAGTTTGGACCGGCCCTACGAGCAGTACTTC
j_call: TRBJ2-3; d_call: TRBD2; clone_size: NA; v_call: TRBV5-4; cdr3_aa: CASSLSGSGTDTQYF; cdr3_nt: TGTGCCAGCAGCTTAAGCGGGAGTGGCACAGATACGCAGTATTTT
j_call: TRBJ2-1; d_call: NA; clone_size: NA; v_call: TRBV27; cdr3_aa: CASTITRFNNEQFF; cdr3_nt: TGTGCCAGCACTATTACCAGATTCAACAATGAGCAGTTCTTC
j_call: TRBJ1-2; d_call: NA; clone_size: NA; v_call: TRBV28; cdr3_aa: CASSLLADGYTF; cdr3_nt: TGTGCCAGCAGTTTGTTGGCGGATGGCTACACCTTC
j_call: TRBJ1-3; d_call: TRBD1; clone_size: once; v_call: TRBV12-5; cdr3_aa: CASGWGTGGNTIYF; cdr3_nt: TGTGCTAGTGGTTGGGGGACAGGAGGTAACACCATATATTTT
j_call: TRBJ2-6; d_call: NA; clone_size: NA; v_call: TRBV5-1; cdr3_aa: CASSPTESGANVLTF; cdr3_nt: TGCGCCAGCAGCCCGACAGAATCTGGGGCCAACGTCCTGACTTTC
j_call: TRBJ1-2; d_call: NA; clone_size: few; v_call: TRBV5-1; cdr3_aa: CASSLEVWAGYTF; cdr3_nt: TGCGCCAGCAGCTTGGAAGTTTGGGCTGGCTACACCTTC
j_call: TRBJ1-1; d_call: TRBD1; clone_size: few; v_call: TRBV6-4; cdr3_aa: CASSPGQGGGTEAFF; cdr3_nt: TGTGCCAGCAGTCCCGGACAGGGAGGGGGCACTGAAGCTTTCTTT
j_call: TRBJ2-1; d_call: NA; clone_size: many; v_call: TRBV28; cdr3_aa: CASSLAVGEQFF; cdr3_nt: TGTGCCAGCAGTTTAGCCGTGGGAGAGCAGTTCTTC
j_call: TRBJ2-1; d_call: NA; clone_size: NA; v_call: TRBV27; cdr3_aa: CASSPIADGKDEQFF; cdr3_nt: TGTGCCAGCAGTCCAATCGCTGACGGGAAGGATGAGCAGTTCTTC
j_call: TRBJ2-7; d_call: NA; clone_size: once; v_call: TRBV6-5; cdr3_aa: CASSPTSYEQYF; cdr3_nt: TGTGCCAGCAGCCCCACTAGCTACGAGCAGTACTTC
j_call: TRBJ1-1; d_call: NA; clone_size: NA; v_call: TRBV30; cdr3_aa: CAWSVLGNTEAFF; cdr3_nt: TGTGCCTGGAGTGTACTGGGGAACACTGAAGCTTTCTTT
j_call: TRBJ2-2; d_call: NA; clone_size: NA; v_call: TRBV9; cdr3_aa: CASSVVSSSSNTGELFF; cdr3_nt: TGTGCCAGCAGCGTAGTATCTAGCTCATCGAACACCGGGGAGCTGTTTTTT
j_call: TRBJ1-3; d_call: NA; clone_size: NA; v_call: TRBV4-3; cdr3_aa: CASSQSWNSGNTIYF; cdr3_nt: TGCGCCAGCAGCCAAAGTTGGAACTCTGGAAACACCATATATTTT
j_call: TRBJ2-7; d_call: NA; clone_size: NA; v_call: TRBV7-2; cdr3_aa: CASSFTYEQYF; cdr3_nt: TGTGCCAGCAGTTTTACCTACGAGCAGTACTTC
j_call: TRBJ2-1; d_call: TRBD1; clone_size: NA; v_call: TRBV11-3; cdr3_aa: CASSLAAGGGYEQFF; cdr3_nt: TGTGCCAGCAGCTTAGCGGCAGGGGGCGGGTATGAGCAGTTCTTC
j_call: TRBJ2-7; d_call: NA; clone_size: NA; v_call: TRBV5-1; cdr3_aa: CASSEGLPAMEQYF; cdr3_nt: TGCGCCAGCAGCGAGGGACTGCCCGCTATGGAGCAGTACTTC
j_call: TRBJ1-4; d_call: NA; clone_size: NA; v_call: TRBV10-3; cdr3_aa: CAITPESPLIRRTNEKLFF; cdr3_nt: TGTGCCATCACCCCGGAGTCCCCTCTAATCAGGAGGACTAATGAAAAACTGTTTTTT
j_call: TRBJ2-7; d_call: NA; clone_size: NA; v_call: TRBV7-9; cdr3_aa: CASSPPTAFSEQYF; cdr3_nt: TGTGCCAGCAGCCCCCCCACAGCCTTCTCCGAGCAGTACTTC
j_call: TRBJ1-4; d_call: NA; clone_size: NA; v_call: TRBV7-2; cdr3_aa: CASSPPQSPGLEKLFF; cdr3_nt: TGTGCCAGCAGCCCCCCACAATCCCCCGGTCTAGAAAAACTGTTTTTT
j_call: TRBJ1-5; d_call: NA; clone_size: NA; v_call: TRBV4-2; cdr3_aa: CASSQKADSDQPQHF; cdr3_nt: TGTGCCAGCAGCCAAAAGGCGGACAGTGATCAGCCCCAGCATTTT
j_call: TRBJ2-7; d_call: TRBD2; clone_size: NA; v_call: TRBV6-5; cdr3_aa: CASRLLAGGSYEQYF; cdr3_nt: TGTGCCAGCAGACTTCTAGCGGGAGGCTCCTACGAGCAGTACTTC
j_call: TRBJ1-2; d_call: NA; clone_size: NA; v_call: TRBV30; cdr3_aa: CAWSEASYGYTF; cdr3_nt: TGTGCCTGGAGTGAGGCGAGCTATGGCTACACCTTC
j_call: TRBJ2-1; d_call: TRBD2; clone_size: NA; v_call: TRBV4-3; cdr3_aa: CASSRLASGNYNEQFF; cdr3_nt: TGCGCCAGCAGCCGCCTTGCTAGCGGGAACTACAATGAGCAGTTCTTC
j_call: TRBJ1-1; d_call: TRBD1; clone_size: NA; v_call: TRBV10-2; cdr3_aa: CASSGTGGFVNTEAFF; cdr3_nt: TGCGCCAGCAGTGGGACAGGGGGCTTCGTGAACACTGAAGCTTTCTTT
j_call: TRBJ2-7; d_call: NA; clone_size: few; v_call: TRBV25-1; cdr3_aa: CASRGNIYEQYF; cdr3_nt: TGTGCCAGCAGAGGTAATATTTACGAGCAGTACTTC
j_call: TRBJ1-5; d_call: NA; clone_size: NA; v_call: TRBV4-2; cdr3_aa: CASSQVRGSSNQPQHF; cdr3_nt: TGTGCCAGCAGCCAAGTAAGGGGCTCTAGCAATCAGCCCCAGCATTTT
j_call: TRBJ2-2; d_call: NA; clone_size: NA; v_call: TRBV2; cdr3_aa: CAKTDKNTGELFF; cdr3_nt: TGTGCCAAGACAGATAAGAACACCGGGGAGCTGTTTTTT
j_call: TRBJ2-1; d_call: TRBD2; clone_size: NA; v_call: TRBV11-2; cdr3_aa: CASSHTSGSGPEQFF; cdr3_nt: TGTGCCAGCAGCCATACTAGCGGGAGCGGCCCCGAGCAGTTCTTC
j_call: TRBJ2-7; d_call: TRBD2; clone_size: once; v_call: TRBV6-5; cdr3_aa: CASSYGIAGGDQQYF; cdr3_nt: TGTGCCAGCAGTTACGGGATAGCGGGTGGGGATCAGCAGTACTTC
j_call: TRBJ2-7; d_call: NA; clone_size: NA; v_call: TRBV7-9; cdr3_aa: CASSTTGRNYEQYF; cdr3_nt: TGTGCCAGCAGCACGACCGGACGGAACTACGAGCAGTACTTC
j_call: TRBJ2-7; d_call: NA; clone_size: NA; v_call: TRBV19; cdr3_aa: CASSRTRTPTAYEQYF; cdr3_nt: TGTGCCAGTAGTAGGACGCGGACCCCTACCGCCTACGAGCAGTACTTC
j_call: TRBJ1-1; d_call: NA; clone_size: once; v_call: TRBV5-8; cdr3_aa: CASSQQAGSHTEAFF; cdr3_nt: TGTGCCAGCAGCCAGCAAGCCGGCAGCCACACTGAAGCTTTCTTT
j_call: TRBJ2-3; d_call: TRBD2; clone_size: NA; v_call: TRBV5-4; cdr3_aa: CASSGRLAGSTDTQYF; cdr3_nt: TGTGCCAGCAGCGGCCGACTAGCGGGAAGCACAGATACGCAGTATTTT
j_call: TRBJ1-2; d_call: NA; clone_size: few; v_call: TRBV28; cdr3_aa: CASSSYLGTANYGYTF; cdr3_nt: TGTGCCAGCAGTTCGTACCTTGGGACGGCTAACTATGGCTACACCTTC
j_call: TRBJ1-2; d_call: NA; clone_size: NA; v_call: TRBV18; cdr3_aa: CASSPPAGPSGYTF; cdr3_nt: TGTGCCAGCTCACCACCCGCGGGACCCTCTGGCTACACCTTC
j_call: TRBJ2-3; d_call: NA; clone_size: NA; v_call: TRBV25-1; cdr3_aa: CASSERWGDTQYF; cdr3_nt: TGTGCCAGCAGTGAAAGATGGGGGGATACGCAGTATTTT
j_call: TRBJ2-7; d_call: NA; clone_size: NA; v_call: TRBV12-3/TRBV12-4; cdr3_aa: CASGTTAAYEQYF; cdr3_nt: TGTGCCAGCGGAACAACAGCAGCCTACGAGCAGTACTTC
j_call: TRBJ2-5; d_call: NA; clone_size: NA; v_call: TRBV11-2; cdr3_aa: CASSPFQETQYF; cdr3_nt: TGTGCCAGCAGCCCCTTTCAAGAGACCCAGTACTTC
j_call: TRBJ2-2; d_call: TRBD1; clone_size: few; v_call: TRBV6-4; cdr3_aa: CASSDTNTGDNTGELFF; cdr3_nt: TGTGCCAGCAGCGATACCAACACAGGGGACAACACCGGGGAGCTGTTTTTT
j_call: TRBJ1-5; d_call: NA; clone_size: NA; v_call: TRBV27; cdr3_aa: CASRYRNNQPQHF; cdr3_nt: TGTGCCAGCAGGTACAGGAACAATCAGCCCCAGCATTTT
j_call: TRBJ2-3; d_call: NA; clone_size: once; v_call: TRBV15; cdr3_aa: CATSRGGELNTQYF; cdr3_nt: TGTGCCACCAGCAGAGGTGGAGAGCTAAATACGCAGTATTTT
j_call: TRBJ2-7; d_call: NA; clone_size: NA; v_call: TRBV7-2; cdr3_aa: CASRDNRAPYEQYF; cdr3_nt: TGTGCCAGCAGAGACAACAGGGCCCCCTACGAGCAGTACTTC
j_call: TRBJ2-7; d_call: TRBD1; clone_size: NA; v_call: TRBV27; cdr3_aa: CASSLSGTGSYEQYF; cdr3_nt: TGTGCCAGCAGTTTATCAGGGACAGGATCCTACGAGCAGTACTTC
j_call: TRBJ1-4; d_call: NA; clone_size: NA; v_call: TRBV2; cdr3_aa: CAQGKFDREKLFF; cdr3_nt: TGTGCCCAAGGGAAATTCGATAGGGAAAAACTGTTTTTT
j_call: TRBJ1-2; d_call: NA; clone_size: NA; v_call: TRBV6-2/TRBV6-3; cdr3_aa: CASSYALAATGYTF; cdr3_nt: TGTGCCAGCAGTTACGCGCTGGCAGCTACTGGCTACACCTTC
j_call: TRBJ2-1; d_call: NA; clone_size: NA; v_call: TRBV7-2; cdr3_aa: CASSSSPGNEQFF; cdr3_nt: TGTGCCAGCAGCTCGTCACCGGGCAATGAGCAGTTCTTC
j_call: TRBJ2-2; d_call: NA; clone_size: NA; v_call: TRBV6-2/TRBV6-3; cdr3_aa: CASSRDDVSGELFF; cdr3_nt: TGTGCCAGCAGTAGGGACGACGTCTCCGGGGAGCTGTTTTTT
j_call: TRBJ2-7; d_call: NA; clone_size: NA; v_call: TRBV6-5; cdr3_aa: CASRTGTHTYEQYF; cdr3_nt: TGTGCCAGCAGAACCGGGACACACACCTACGAGCAGTACTTC